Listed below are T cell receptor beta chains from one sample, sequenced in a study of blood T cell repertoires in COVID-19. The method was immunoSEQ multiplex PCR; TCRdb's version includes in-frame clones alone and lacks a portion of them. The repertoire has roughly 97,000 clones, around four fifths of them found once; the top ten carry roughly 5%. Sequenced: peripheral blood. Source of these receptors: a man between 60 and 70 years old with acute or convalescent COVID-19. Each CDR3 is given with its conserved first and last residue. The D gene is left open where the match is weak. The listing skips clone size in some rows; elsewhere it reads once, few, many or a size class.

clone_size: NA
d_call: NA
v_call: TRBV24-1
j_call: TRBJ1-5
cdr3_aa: CATSQGGNQPQHF
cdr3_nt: TGTGCCACCAGTCAGGGTGGCAATCAGCCCCAGCATTTT

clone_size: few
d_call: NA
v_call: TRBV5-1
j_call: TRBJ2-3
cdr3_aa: CASSRNDRSTQYF
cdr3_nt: TGCGCCAGCAGCAGAAATGACAGAAGTACGCAGTATTTT

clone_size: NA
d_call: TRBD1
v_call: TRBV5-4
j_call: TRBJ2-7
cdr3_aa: CASSLQGAIYEQYF
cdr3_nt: TGTGCCAGCAGCTTACAGGGGGCGATCTACGAGCAGTACTTC

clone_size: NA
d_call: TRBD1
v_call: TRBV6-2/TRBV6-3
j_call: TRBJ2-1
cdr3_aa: CASSLRTGIYNEQFF
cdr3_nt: TGTGCCAGCAGTCTCCGGACAGGAATATACAATGAGCAGTTCTTC

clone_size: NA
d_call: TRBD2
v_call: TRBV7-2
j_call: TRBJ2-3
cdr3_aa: CASRVGTTTDTQYF
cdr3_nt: TGTGCCAGCAGGGTGGGGACTACCACAGATACGCAGTATTTT

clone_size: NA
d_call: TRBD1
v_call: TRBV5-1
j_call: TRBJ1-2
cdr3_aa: CASSLERGHGYTF
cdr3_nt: TGCGCCAGCAGCTTGGAAAGGGGGCATGGCTACACCTTC

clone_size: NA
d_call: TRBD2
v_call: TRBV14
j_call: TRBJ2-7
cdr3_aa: CASSRFAGVGYEQYF
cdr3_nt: TGTGCCAGCAGCCGGTTCGCGGGAGTCGGCTACGAGCAGTACTTC

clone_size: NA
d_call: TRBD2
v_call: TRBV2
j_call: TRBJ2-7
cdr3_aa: CARGTSGRYEQYF
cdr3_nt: TGTGCCAGAGGGACTAGCGGGAGATACGAGCAGTACTTC

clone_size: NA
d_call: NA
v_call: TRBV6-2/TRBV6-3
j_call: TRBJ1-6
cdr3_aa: CASSYSGRGLSPLHF
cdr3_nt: TGTGCCAGCAGTTACTCCGGCAGGGGATTGTCACCCCTCCACTTT

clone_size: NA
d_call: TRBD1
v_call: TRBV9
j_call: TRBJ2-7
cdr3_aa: CASSQTTWTGDCEQYF
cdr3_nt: TGTGCCAGCAGCCAGACAACTTGGACAGGGGACTGCGAGCAGTACTTC

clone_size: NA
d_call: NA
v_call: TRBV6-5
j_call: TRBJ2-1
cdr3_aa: CASSYLAEQFF
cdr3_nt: TGTGCCAGCAGTTATCTAGCTGAGCAGTTCTTC

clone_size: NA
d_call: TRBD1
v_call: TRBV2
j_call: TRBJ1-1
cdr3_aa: CANSQGSGTEAFF
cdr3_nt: TGTGCCAACTCACAGGGGTCGGGCACTGAAGCTTTCTTT

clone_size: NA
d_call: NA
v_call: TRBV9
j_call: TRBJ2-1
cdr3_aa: CASSVVGGLSTYNEQFF
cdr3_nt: TGTGCCAGCAGCGTAGTTGGGGGCCTATCGACCTACAATGAGCAGTTCTTC

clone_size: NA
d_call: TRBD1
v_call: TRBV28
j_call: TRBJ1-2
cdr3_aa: CASSRDSGQGARYGYTF
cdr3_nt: TGTGCCAGTAGTAGGGACTCGGGACAGGGGGCTAGGTATGGCTACACCTTC

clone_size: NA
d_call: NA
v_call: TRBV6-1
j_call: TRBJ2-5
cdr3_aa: CASSEYPGREETQYF
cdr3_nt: TGTGCCAGCAGTGAATATCCAGGACGGGAGGAGACCCAGTACTTC

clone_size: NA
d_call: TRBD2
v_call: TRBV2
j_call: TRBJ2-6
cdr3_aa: CASILSGAGANVLTF
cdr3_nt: TGTGCCAGCATCCTTAGCGGGGCTGGGGCCAACGTCCTGACTTTC

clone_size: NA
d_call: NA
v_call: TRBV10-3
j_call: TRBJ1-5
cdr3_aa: CAISDEGVSNQPQHF
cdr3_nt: TGTGCCATCAGTGACGAGGGTGTTAGCAATCAGCCCCAGCATTTT

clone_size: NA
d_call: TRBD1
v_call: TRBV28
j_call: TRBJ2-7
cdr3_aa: CASSPGTGGDLYEQYF
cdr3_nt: TGTGCCAGCAGTCCAGGGACAGGGGGCGACCTGTACGAGCAGTACTTC

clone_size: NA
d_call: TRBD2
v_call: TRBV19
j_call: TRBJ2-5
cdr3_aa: CASSIRTSAGRETQYF
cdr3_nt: TGTGCCAGTAGTATACGGACTAGCGCCGGTCGGGAGACCCAGTACTTC

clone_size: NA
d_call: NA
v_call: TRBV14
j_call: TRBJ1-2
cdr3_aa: CASSQELERGYGYTF
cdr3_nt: TGTGCCAGCAGCCAAGAATTGGAGCGCGGCTATGGCTACACCTTC

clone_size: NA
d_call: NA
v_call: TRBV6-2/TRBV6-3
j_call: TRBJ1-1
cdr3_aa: CASTPDSWNTEAFF
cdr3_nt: TGTGCCAGCACCCCGGACTCCTGGAACACTGAAGCTTTCTTT

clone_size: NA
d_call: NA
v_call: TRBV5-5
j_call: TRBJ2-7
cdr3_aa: CASRPLPGLSYEQYF
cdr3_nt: TGTGCCAGCAGACCCCTTCCTGGCCTCTCCTACGAGCAGTACTTC

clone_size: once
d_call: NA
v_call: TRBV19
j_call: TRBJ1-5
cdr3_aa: CASSNPPLGAGGLNQPQHF
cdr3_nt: TGTGCCAGTAGCAATCCTCCGCTAGGGGCAGGTGGGTTAAATCAGCCCCAGCATTTT

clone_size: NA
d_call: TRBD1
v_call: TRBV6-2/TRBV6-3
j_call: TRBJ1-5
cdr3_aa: CASSYAGTVNQPQHF
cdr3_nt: TGTGCCAGCAGTTATGCTGGGACAGTCAATCAGCCCCAGCATTTT

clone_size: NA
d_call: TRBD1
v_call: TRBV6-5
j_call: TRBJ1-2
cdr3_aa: CASRLDRDYGYTF
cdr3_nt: TGTGCCAGCAGATTGGACAGGGACTATGGCTACACCTTC

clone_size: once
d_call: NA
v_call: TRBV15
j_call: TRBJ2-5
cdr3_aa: CATSRDEEAPRRETQYF
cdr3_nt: TGTGCCACCAGCAGAGATGAGGAAGCGCCCCGTAGAGAGACCCAGTACTTC

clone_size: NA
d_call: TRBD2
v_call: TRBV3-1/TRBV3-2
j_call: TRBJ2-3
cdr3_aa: CASSQGLAATDTQYF
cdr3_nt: TGTGCCAGCAGCCAAGGGCTAGCGGCCACAGATACGCAGTATTTT

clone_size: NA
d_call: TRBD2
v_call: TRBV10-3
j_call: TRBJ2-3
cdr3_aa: CAISGAAGGSTDTQYF
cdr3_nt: TGTGCCATCAGTGGGGCAGCGGGAGGGAGCACAGATACGCAGTATTTT

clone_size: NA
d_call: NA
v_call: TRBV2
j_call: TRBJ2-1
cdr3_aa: CASRDLVPYNEQFF
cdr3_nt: TGTGCCAGCAGGGACTTAGTACCTTACAATGAGCAGTTCTTC

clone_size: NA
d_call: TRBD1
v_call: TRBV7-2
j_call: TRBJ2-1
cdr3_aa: CASSPGTGSSNEQFF
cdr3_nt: TGTGCCAGCAGCCCCGGGACAGGGTCCTCCAATGAGCAGTTCTTC

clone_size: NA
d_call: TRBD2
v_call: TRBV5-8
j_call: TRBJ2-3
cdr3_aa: CASSPGLSGASTDTQYF
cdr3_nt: TGTGCCAGCAGCCCCGGGCTAAGCGGGGCTAGCACAGATACGCAGTATTTT